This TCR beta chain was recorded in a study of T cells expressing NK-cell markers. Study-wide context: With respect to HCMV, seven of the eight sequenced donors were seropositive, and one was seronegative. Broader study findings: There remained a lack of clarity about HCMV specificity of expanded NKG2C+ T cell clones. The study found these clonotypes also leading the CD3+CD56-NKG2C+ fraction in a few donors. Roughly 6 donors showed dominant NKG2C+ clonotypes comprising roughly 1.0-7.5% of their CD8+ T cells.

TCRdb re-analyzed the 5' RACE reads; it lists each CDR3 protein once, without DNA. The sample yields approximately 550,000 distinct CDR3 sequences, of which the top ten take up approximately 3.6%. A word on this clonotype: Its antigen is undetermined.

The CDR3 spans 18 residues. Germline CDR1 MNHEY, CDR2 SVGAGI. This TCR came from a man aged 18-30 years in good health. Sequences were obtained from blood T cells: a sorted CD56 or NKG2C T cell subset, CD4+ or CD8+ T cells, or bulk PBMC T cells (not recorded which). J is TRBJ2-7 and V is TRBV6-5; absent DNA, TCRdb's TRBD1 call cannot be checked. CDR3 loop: CASSYSIAVGGSSYEQYF.